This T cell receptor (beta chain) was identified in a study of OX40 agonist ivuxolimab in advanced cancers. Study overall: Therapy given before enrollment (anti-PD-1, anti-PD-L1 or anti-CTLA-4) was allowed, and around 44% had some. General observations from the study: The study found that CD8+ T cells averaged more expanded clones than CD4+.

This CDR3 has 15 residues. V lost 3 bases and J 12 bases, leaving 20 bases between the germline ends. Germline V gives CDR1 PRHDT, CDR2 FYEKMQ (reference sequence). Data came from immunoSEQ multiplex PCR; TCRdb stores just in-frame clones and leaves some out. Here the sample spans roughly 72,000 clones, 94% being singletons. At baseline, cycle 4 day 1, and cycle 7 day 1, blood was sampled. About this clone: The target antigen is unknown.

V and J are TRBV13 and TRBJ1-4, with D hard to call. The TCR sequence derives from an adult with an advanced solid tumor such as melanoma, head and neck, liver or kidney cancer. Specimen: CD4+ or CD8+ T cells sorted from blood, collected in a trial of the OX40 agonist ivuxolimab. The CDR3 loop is CASSLGGLPPGELFF. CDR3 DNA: TGTGCCAGCAGCTTGGGAGGGCTCCCCCCTGGGGAACTGTTTTTT.